What follows describes a single T cell receptor (beta chain). These data come from a study of blood T cell repertoires in COVID-19. For the study at large: Samples of COVID-19 (acute and convalescent) were obtained from the United States, Italy and Spain. T cells, B-cell-depleted T cells, or PBMCs provided the cDNA or gDNA that served as material.

The germline V gene has CDR1 SGHTA and CDR2 FQGNSA. The V gene lost 3 bases and the J gene lost 3 bases, with 9 bases spanning the gap. This CDR3 spans 13 amino acids. Authors' methods: Counts of nucleated cells, estimated from reference gene primer amplification, were obtained. Assay: immunoSEQ multiplex PCR; the TCRdb copy retains only in-frame clones and omits some. That table furnishes V, J and clone size, whereas the DNA furnished D and trimming. The sample has 350,000 to 400,000 clones, roughly 90% seen once. Self-reported history from a screening survey and questionnaire set each donor's cohort.

This TCR was sampled from a woman aged 25-40 years with acute COVID-19. The rearrangement uses TRBV7-2 and TRBJ2-7; D is uncertain. Sequenced material: PBMCs or T cells enriched from blood (not recorded which). CDR3 coding DNA: TGTGCCAGCAGCTTCCCCCTATTCTACGAGCAGTACTTC. Its translation: CASSFPLFYEQYF.